These 15 T cell receptor beta chains share one sample of origin, sequenced in a study of blood T cell repertoires in COVID-19. Sequencing used immunoSEQ multiplex PCR; TCRdb keeps in-frame clones, though not all of them. The sample contains 150,000 to 200,000 clones, 84% of which appear only once. Sequencing was performed on peripheral blood. Receptors were obtained from a human donor with acute or convalescent COVID-19. The donor label of this sample is uncertain.

Here the CDR3 reads CASSLGTGSYEQYF. The CDR3 DNA reads TGTGCCAGCAGCTTAGGTACAGGTTCCTACGAGCAGTACTTC. The chain combines TRBV7-2 with TRBJ2-7; tentatively, D is TRBD1 (5 bases). CDR3 size: 14 residues. Deletions cut 1 base from V and 1 base from J, with 8 bases between. Germline CDR1 and CDR2: SGHTA and FQGNSA. The complete variable domain, with remaining parts taken from reference TRBV7-2 and TRBJ2-7, reads GAGVSQSPSNKVTEKGKDVELRCDPISGHTALYWYRQSLGQGLEFLIYFQGNSAPDKSGLPSDRFSAERTGGSVSTLTIQRTQQEDSAVYLCASSLGTGSYEQYFGPGTRLTVT.

The rearrangement links TRBV6-2 or TRBV6-3 to TRBJ2-7, with 10 bases that match TRBD2. Germline lookup yields CDR1 MNHEY and CDR2 SVGEGT. V trimming: 2 bases; J trimming: 3 bases; junction bases outside the gene matches: 7. The CDR3 contains 16 residues. CDR3 residues: CASSYLRSGRVYEQYF. The CDR3 nucleotides are TGTGCCAGCAGTTACCTCAGGAGCGGGAGGGTCTACGAGCAGTACTTC.

CDR3 nucleotide sequence: TGTGCCAGCAGTGATCCGCAGATCAATCAGCCCCAGCATTTT. Translating it yields CASSDPQINQPQHF. The gene calls are TRBV2 and TRBJ1-5; D is ambiguous. The V gene lost 3 bases and the J gene lost 3 bases, with 9 bases spanning the gap. CDR3 length equals 14 residues. Germline V lookup: CDR1 SNHLY, CDR2 FYNNEI.

The chain has TRBV15 and TRBJ2-3, with TRBD2 matching 9 bases. CDR1 LNHNV and CDR2 YYDKDF come from the germline V gene (reference sequence). The CDR3 consists of 17 residues. V trimming: 0 bases; J trimming: 5 bases; junction bases outside the gene matches: 9. CDR3: CATSRDRSGGPGDTQYF. The DNA for the CDR3 is TGTGCCACCAGCAGAGATAGGAGCGGGGGGCCTGGAGATACGCAGTATTTT.

This chain uses TRBV7-3 with TRBJ2-2, with 8 nucleotides matching TRBD2. The J segment lost 7 bases and the V segment lost 2 bases, leaving 6 bases of the junction unmatched. CDR1 SGHTA and CDR2 FQGTGA come from the germline V gene. The CDR3 consists of 15 residues. CDR3 amino acids: CASSLRGGRIGELFF. In DNA form, the CDR3 reads TGTGCCAGCAGCTTACGCGGGGGGCGTATCGGGGAGCTGTTTTTT.

The rearrangement joins TRBV11-2 to TRBJ1-1; D is unclear. CDR3 length: 14 amino acids. Germline V gene sequence: CDR1 SGHAT, CDR2 FQNNGV. The V gene lost 1 base and the J gene lost 1 base, with 7 bases spanning the gap. Written as DNA, the CDR3 is TGTGCCAGCAGCTTAGCAGGATCGAACACTGAAGCTTTCTTT. Translated, it gives CASSLAGSNTEAFF. Looking up the rest from reference TRBV11-2 and TRBJ1-1 gives the full variable domain: EAGVAQSPRYKIIEKRQSVAFWCNPISGHATLYWYQQILGQGPKLLIQFQNNGVVDDSQLPKDRFSAERLKGVDSTLKIQPAKLEDSAVYLCASSLAGSNTEAFFGQGTRLTVV.

This clone is a singleton in its sample. The V call is TRBV5-1, the J call TRBJ1-6; D is ambiguous. Germline V gene lookup returns CDR1 SGHRS and CDR2 YFSETQ. V lost 4 bases and J 0 bases, leaving 11 bases between the germline ends. The CDR3 covers 16 residues. CDR3 sequence: CASSASGSSYNSPLHF. CDR3 sequence (DNA): TGCGCCAGCAGCGCCAGCGGAAGCTCCTATAATTCACCCCTCCACTTT.

The V gene is TRBV9, the J gene TRBJ2-7; a possible D gene is TRBD1 (6 bases). The CDR3 contains 13 residues. V dropped 4 bases and J dropped 2 bases, with 10 bases sitting between them. Germline CDR1 and CDR2: SGDLS and YYNGEE. The CDR3 nucleotides are TGTGCCAGCAGCCCCCAGGGGACCTACGAGCAGTACTTC. Translated: CASSPQGTYEQYF.

The chain employs TRBV5-1 and TRBJ1-4; 9 bases fit TRBD1. Germline V gene lookup returns CDR1 SGHRS and CDR2 YFSETQ. The CDR3 has 14 amino acids. V lost 4 bases and J lost 4; bases outside the gene matches: 2. In nucleotides, the CDR3 is TGCGCCAGCAGCCCGGACAGGGGTAATGAAAAACTGTTTTTT. This codes for CASSPDRGNEKLFF.

The rearrangement uses TRBV18 and TRBJ1-5, with 8 nucleotides matching TRBD1. The CDR3 has 14 residues. J gave up 4 bases and V 5 bases, and 4 bases lay outside the gene matches. Germline lookup yields CDR1 KGHSH and CDR2 LQKENI. CDR3 in amino acids: CASSRDRGNQPQHF. The CDR3 region has the DNA TGTGCCAGCTCAAGAGACAGGGGAAATCAGCCCCAGCATTTT.

The V gene is TRBV27, the J gene TRBJ1-2, with D perhaps TRBD1 (5 bases). The CDR3 sequence is 15 residues long. Germline CDR1 reads MNHEY; CDR2 reads SMNVEV (reference sequence). V lost 0 bases to trimming and J lost 8 bases, with 16 bases between them. The CDR3 DNA sequence: TGTGCCAGCAGTTTATCAGGTGGAGGGGCGGGGGGCTACACCTTC. It yields the protein CASSLSGGGAGGYTF.

The V and J genes are TRBV30 and TRBJ1-5, with a weak D call TRBD1 (5 bases). CDR1 and CDR2 from the germline V gene are GTSNPN and SVGIG (reference sequence). The CDR3 runs 15 residues. Trimming stripped 2 bases from V and 0 bases from J, with 11 bases between. CDR3: CAWSRGVTSNQPQHF. CDR3 DNA sequence: TGTGCCTGGAGTCGGGGGGTAACTAGCAATCAGCCCCAGCATTTT.

V usage is TRBV5-1 and J usage is TRBJ2-5; weak D call: TRBD1 (5 bases). V was shortened by 2 bases and J by 3 bases, with 8 bases between the two germline ends. Per the germline V gene, CDR1 is SGHRS and CDR2 is YFSETQ. CDR3 length: 13 residues. The CDR3 region has the DNA TGCGCCAGCAGCTTCCGACAGAAAGAGACCCAGTACTTC. This encodes CASSFRQKETQYF.

This clone has a count of ten or more. The CDR3 spells CATSGSGANVLTF. DNA for the CDR3: TGTGCCACGTCAGGCTCTGGGGCCAACGTCCTGACTTTC. This chain links TRBV12-3 or TRBV12-4 with TRBJ2-6; D gene ambiguous. This CDR3 has 13 residues. Deletions cut 10 bases from V and 0 bases from J, with 7 bases between.

The genes are TRBV28 and TRBJ1-2, with TRBD1 identical over 7 bases. V lost 7 bases to trimming and J lost 8 bases; unmatched junction nucleotides: 7. Per the germline V gene, CDR1 is MDHEN and CDR2 is SYDVKM. The CDR3 sequence is 12 residues long. CDR3 sequence: CASTDRDGGYTF. The CDR3 nucleotides read TGTGCCAGCACCGACAGGGACGGCGGCTACACCTTC.